The sample holds a few counts of the clone carrying this T cell receptor (beta chain). This record belongs to a study of molecular identifiers for immune sequencing clone quantification. As previously described, bulk TCR libraries were made using listed TCR primers. A single record per CDR3 protein comes from TCRdb applying MiXCR to the PCR reads. The sample has approximately 680,000 distinct CDR3 sequences; roughly 25% are singletons. The CDR3 runs to 14 residues. With V trimmed by 6 bases and J by 4 bases, 8 bases remained unmatched. Per the germline V gene, CDR1 is SEHNR and CDR2 is FQNEAQ (reference sequence).

The chain links TRBV7-9 to TRBJ2-5; 7 positions agree with TRBD1. The specimen was naive CD8+ T cells from blood, with Jurkat cell RNA spiked in. Stated subset: FACS-sorted CD8+CD4-CCR7+CD45RA+ naive T cells. The TCR originated in a human donor in good health. Some libraries in this study had Jurkat cell RNA spiked in. The CDR3 sequence: CASRTTGDRETQYF. The CDR3 DNA reads as TGTGCCAGCAGGACTACAGGGGATAGAGAGACCCAGTACTTC.